This T cell receptor beta chain stems from a study of vaccination and CD4 T cells after COVID-19. Scientists ran DNA taken from cultured CD4+ T cells through the Oncomine TCR Beta short-read assay for sequencing. MiXCR was run by TCRdb on the PCR reads, yielding one entry per CDR3 protein. The table has 5,000 to 7,000 distinct CDR3 sequences, approximately 40% seen once. This sample's treatment: roughly 10-day PBMC culture with coronavirus spike peptide pools or control peptides (ViraFEST assay). Harvesting of the unexposed donor's CD4+ T cells predated the COVID-19 pandemic (2011-2018). Details on this clonotype: Its antigen is not known.

The TCR comes from a human donor in good health. The sequenced material came from CD4+ T cells from blood, cultured in vitro.

This chain's CDR3 is CASSLGSSGKFQETQYF. The CDR3, as DNA: TGTGCCAGCAGCTTAGGCTCTAGCGGGAAATTCCAAGAGACCCAGTACTTC. The rearrangement uses TRBV7-3 and TRBJ2-5; 9 nucleotides agree with TRBD2. Germline CDR1 SGHTA, CDR2 FQGTGA. V shed 2 bases and J 1 base; nucleotides not matched to a gene: 8. The CDR3 sequence is 17 residues long.